The clone carrying this T cell receptor beta chain was picked up many times. This sample was taken from a study of T cells in Graves' hyperthyroidism and ophthalmopathy. Study-level background: Once the initial diagnosis was made, peripheral blood was obtained before any treatment.

The TCR beta CDR3 regions underwent amplification using RNA transcripts as the source. HTBI primers were used for first-round RT-PCR of the TCR CDR3. TCRdb called the multiplex PCR reads again in MiXCR, with one record for every CDR3 protein. The table has roughly 200,000 distinct CDR3 sequences, around 17% seen once. The hyperthyroidism was newly diagnosed and had lasted under 2 months; the patients were aged 18 to 65. This CDR3 is 14 amino acids long. Germline lookup yields CDR1 MDHEN and CDR2 SYDVKM. Between the trimmed V and J ends, which lost 2 bases and 1 base, there was a span of 8 bases. The rearrangement joins TRBV28 to TRBJ1-1, with D maybe TRBD1 (5 bases). The sample was blood. The source is a woman aged 45 to 65 with Graves' hyperthyroidism. CDR3 sequence: CASSLPQGNTEAFF. The CDR3 DNA reads TGTGCCAGCAGTTTACCCCAGGGGAACACTGAAGCTTTCTTT.